A single sample is the source of the 31 T cell receptor beta chains below, sequenced in a study of beta chain features in type 1 diabetes. Study-wide results and limits: Shortening of TCRB CDR3s, moderate but significant, appeared in all four CD4+ subsets of Type 1 diabetes patients.

No antigen has been assigned to these receptors. The isolated RNA, all of it, was reverse transcribed, so expressed TCRB transcripts were what got sequenced. Clones were read by immunoSEQ multiplex PCR, and TCRdb kept only the in-frame ones, dropping some. The sample shows a few hundred thousand clones, more than 15% of them seen only once. Material for sequencing was naive CD4+ T cells from blood. The receptors were sampled from a man aged 25-45 years with type 1 diabetes.

This clone has only a few counts. The CDR3 region is CASSTGLPFYGYTF. CDR3 bases: TGTGCCAGCAGTACAGGGCTACCTTTCTATGGCTACACCTTC. The chain combines TRBV6-6 with TRBJ1-2, with D maybe TRBD1 (6 bases). Germline CDR1 reads MNHNY; CDR2 reads SVGAGI (reference sequence). Trimming removed 5 bases at V and 4 bases at J, with 14 bases between. This CDR3 region has 14 residues.

The V and J genes are TRBV14 and TRBJ2-4; no reliable D call. The V and J ends lost 1 base and 0 bases respectively, with 10 bases between them. The CDR3 sequence is 16 residues long. Germline V lookup: CDR1 SGHDN, CDR2 FVKESK. The CDR3 DNA reads TGTGCCAGCAGCCAAGGAGCAACCCTAGCCAAAAACATTCAGTACTTC. It translates to CASSQGATLAKNIQYF.

The rearrangement links TRBV4-1 to TRBJ2-2, with 13 bases matching TRBD2. This CDR3 region has 17 residues. CDR1 is MGHRA, CDR2 YSYEKL, per germline. The junction had 9 bases not matched to a gene; V was cut back by 4 bases and J by 7 bases. The DNA of the CDR3 is TGCGCCAGCAGCCGAGGACTAGCGGGAGTGGTTGGCGGGGAGCTGTTTTTT. Its protein product is CASSRGLAGVVGGELFF.

This clone was seen only a few times. This chain connects TRBV7-9 to TRBJ1-1, with TRBD1 as a possible D gene (5 bases). V was shortened by 2 bases and J by 5 bases, with 12 bases between the two germline ends. This CDR3 is built from 14 residues. Germline V gene lookup returns CDR1 SEHNR and CDR2 FQNEAQ (reference sequence). The CDR3 sequence is CASSLQGIGTEAFF. Written as DNA, the CDR3 is TGTGCCAGCAGCTTACAGGGTATCGGGACTGAAGCTTTCTTT.

The chain has TRBV4-3 and TRBJ2-1; TRBD2 agrees at 7 bases. From germline, CDR1 is LGHNA and CDR2 YSLEER. V lost 2 bases to trimming and J lost 12 bases; unmatched junction nucleotides: 7. The CDR3 contains 13 residues. The CDR3 is CASSQIIGGGQFF. The CDR3 region has the DNA TGCGCCAGCAGCCAAATCATTGGCGGGGGGCAGTTCTTC.

V gene TRBV11-2 combines with J gene TRBJ2-1, with 8 bases aligning to TRBD1. This CDR3 contains 15 residues. The ends lost 6 bases at V and 6 bases at J; junction bases unmatched: 10. Germline V CDR1 and CDR2: SGHAT, FQNNGV. In DNA form, the CDR3 reads TGTGCCAGCAGTGTATCACCCGGACAGGGCAATGAGCAGTTCTTC. Protein sequence: CASSVSPGQGNEQFF.

The chain recombines TRBV11-2 with TRBJ2-7; perhaps TRBD2 as D (5 bases). Germline V CDR1 and CDR2: SGHAT, FQNNGV. The CDR3 has 13 amino acids. V gave up 3 bases and J gave up 6 bases, with 12 bases separating them. CDR3: CASSFGNPREQYF. The CDR3 DNA reads as TGTGCCAGCAGCTTCGGGAACCCCCGCGAGCAGTACTTC.

V and J are TRBV18 and TRBJ2-3, with D tentatively TRBD2 (6 bases). V shed 5 bases and J shed 4 bases, with 10 bases lying between them. The V gene's germline CDR1 is KGHSH and CDR2 LQKENI. The CDR3 spans 13 residues. The CDR3 DNA follows: TGTGCCAGCTCAACGGGAGAAGCAGATACGCAGTATTTT. Translation: CASSTGEADTQYF. Combining the CDR3 with reference TRBV18 and TRBJ2-3 gives the whole variable domain NAGVMQNPRHLVRRRGQEARLRCSPMKGHSHVYWYRQLPEEGLKFMVYLQKENIIDESGMPKERFSAEFPKEGPSILRIQQVVRGDSAAYFCASSTGEADTQYFGPGTRLTVL.

The chain recombines TRBV29-1 with TRBJ2-1; 7 positions agree with TRBD2. The CDR3 has 14 residues. Germline-derived CDR1 and CDR2 are SQVTM and ANQGSEA. The trim removed 2 bases at V and 12 bases at J, leaving 13 bases unmatched. The DNA for the CDR3 is TGCAGCGTTGAAACGCCCCGGGAGACGGGAGGGCAGTTCTTC. Protein: CSVETPRETGGQFF.

J is TRBJ2-7 and V is TRBV27; D unclear. V lost 3 bases and J lost 9, with 15 bases in between. Germline lookup yields CDR1 MNHEY and CDR2 SMNVEV (reference sequence). The CDR3 runs 13 residues. CDR3 protein: CASSFGVTGPQYF. The CDR3 DNA reads TGTGCCAGCAGTTTTGGGGTTACCGGACCGCAGTACTTC.

V gene TRBV18 combines with J gene TRBJ2-5; D is unresolved. The CDR3 runs 12 residues. Trimming stripped 10 bases from V and 5 bases from J, with 14 bases between. Germline CDR1 KGHSH, CDR2 LQKENI. The CDR3 loop reads CATSASRETQYF. Here the CDR3 DNA reads TGTGCCACCTCCGCCTCGAGGGAGACCCAGTACTTC.

The sample holds a few counts of this clone. The V gene is TRBV29-1, the J gene TRBJ2-7; the D gene is possibly TRBD2 (6 bases). Germline CDR1 and CDR2: SQVTM and ANQGSEA. This CDR3 is 15 amino acids long. Trimming shortened V by 6 bases and J by 6 bases, and 24 bases separated the two germline ends. The chain's CDR3 is CSVDLRRVGESEQYF. The CDR3 DNA sequence: TGCAGCGTGGACCTTAGGAGGGTCGGGGAGAGCGAGCAGTACTTC.

The CDR3 coding sequence is TGCAGTGGGGACAGGGCCTACGAGCAGTACTTC. It is translated as CSGDRAYEQYF. This chain uses TRBV20-1 with TRBJ2-7, with 9 bases matching TRBD1. In germline, CDR1 is DFQATT, CDR2 SNEGSKA (reference sequence). The CDR3 is 11 amino acids. With 7 bases clipped from V and 2 bases from J, the junction kept 0 bases outside the gene matches.

As DNA, the CDR3 is TGTGCCAGCAGCCAAGAACCCCGACTAGCGGGTGAGCAGTTCTTC. This sequence encodes CASSQEPRLAGEQFF. This rearrangement joins TRBV4-2 to TRBJ2-1; 10 nucleotides align to TRBD2. This CDR3 has 15 residues. The V segment lost 0 bases and the J segment 9 bases; nucleotides outside the gene matches: 5. Germline assignment: CDR1 LGHNA and CDR2 YNFKEQ.

This rearrangement joins TRBV27 to TRBJ2-2, with 8 nucleotides matching TRBD2. CDR3 size: 15 residues. After removal of 8 bases from V and 3 bases from J, the junction contained 8 bases not matched to a gene. Germline V CDR1 and CDR2: MNHEY, SMNVEV (reference sequence). This chain's CDR3 is CASHEGLEYTGELFF. CDR3 bases: TGTGCCAGCCACGAGGGACTAGAGTACACCGGGGAGCTGTTTTTT.

This clone was counted only a few times. This chain joins TRBV27 and TRBJ2-7; the D call may be TRBD1 or TRBD2 (5 bases each). This CDR3 has 13 amino acids. V shed 8 bases and J shed 6 bases, with 17 bases lying between them. CDR1 MNHEY and CDR2 SMNVEV come from the germline V gene (reference sequence). The CDR3 DNA sequence: TGTGCCAGCGGCCCCGGGACGATCGGCGAGCAGTACTTC. The encoded protein is CASGPGTIGEQYF.

This clone was seen only a few times. The chain couples TRBV7-6 to TRBJ2-3; a possible D gene is TRBD2 (5 bases). V was trimmed by 4 bases and J by 1 base, leaving 12 bases between them. Germline assignment: CDR1 SGHVS and CDR2 FNYEAQ. The CDR3 sequence is 15 residues long. DNA of the CDR3: TGTGCCAGCAGCTCGAGGGTCCTGGGCACAGATACGCAGTATTTT. This translates into CASSSRVLGTDTQYF.

The chain uses TRBV11-2 and TRBJ2-6; no firm D call. The CDR3 spans 13 residues. With 7 bases removed from V and 4 bases from J, the gap between germline ends came to 8 bases. CDR1 and CDR2 from the germline V gene are SGHAT and FQNNGV. CDR3 sequence (DNA): TGTGCCAGCACCCGGACCGGGGCCAACGTCCTGACTTTC. Amino acid sequence: CASTRTGANVLTF.

The chain uses TRBV25-1 and TRBJ1-2; D ambiguous. The ends were cut back, 2 bases at V and 3 bases at J, with 10 bases in the middle. Germline CDR1 is MGHDK and CDR2 is SYGVNS. There are 14 residues in the CDR3. The CDR3 spells CASSEGQSDYGYTF. The CDR3 nucleotides read TGTGCCAGCAGTGAAGGGCAGTCCGACTATGGCTACACCTTC.

The rearrangement joins TRBV4-3 to TRBJ2-1; 8 bases match TRBD2. Looked up from germline, CDR1 is LGHNA and CDR2 is YSLEER. V gave up 0 bases and J gave up 4 bases; unmatched junction bases: 8. CDR3 length equals 17 residues. CDR3 amino acids: CASSQDHSGLVYNEQFF. The CDR3 nucleotides are TGCGCCAGCAGCCAAGATCACTCGGGACTAGTATACAATGAGCAGTTCTTC.

Only a few counts were recorded for this clone. The rearrangement uses TRBV14 and TRBJ2-7; D is ambiguous. CDR3 length: 12 residues. Trimming took off 3 bases at V and 8 bases at J, with 11 bases between the two ends. Germline CDR1 reads SGHDN; CDR2 reads FVKESK. CDR3 DNA sequence: TGTGCCAGCAGCCATCTCGGCGTACAGCAGTACTTC. Translation gives CASSHLGVQQYF.

This chain uses TRBV7-2 with TRBJ2-1; D unclear. Germline CDR1 is SGHTA and CDR2 is FQGNSA. The CDR3 spans 15 residues. Deletions cut 4 bases from V and 0 bases from J, with 10 bases between. The CDR3, as DNA: TGTGCCAGCAGCTGGGGTCGCCTCTCCTACAATGAGCAGTTCTTC. Its translation: CASSWGRLSYNEQFF.

This clone has just a few counts. The rearrangement joins TRBV6-5 to TRBJ2-5, with a possible D match to TRBD1 (6 bases). This CDR3 spans 13 amino acids. CDR1 MNHEY and CDR2 SVGAGI come from the germline V gene. V was clipped by 2 bases and J by 5 bases, with 9 bases between them. CDR3 sequence: CASSYPGEETQYF. As DNA, the CDR3 is TGTGCCAGCAGTTACCCAGGGGAGGAGACCCAGTACTTC.

With respect to this clone: One end of the junction varies from germline; a read error may be responsible. The chain employs TRBV7-7 and TRBJ2-7; 9 nucleotides line up with TRBD2. This CDR3 is built from 15 residues. Germline V gene data show CDR1 as SSHAT and CDR2 as FNYEAQ (reference sequence). The CDR3 is CASSLRLADVYEQYF. CDR3 DNA: TGTGCTAGCAGCTTAAGACTAGCGGACGTTTACGAGCAGTACTTC. Full variable domain (remainder filled in from reference TRBV7-7 and TRBJ2-7): GAGVSQSPRYKVTKRGQDVTLRCDPISSHATLYWYQQALGQGPEFLTYFNYEAQPDKSGLPSDRFSAERPEGSISTLTIQRTEQRDSAMYRCASSLRLADVYEQYFGPGTRLTVT.

This clone was recorded a few times. This chain joins TRBV7-6 and TRBJ2-5; D possibly corresponds to TRBD2 (5 bases). Trimming removed 5 bases at V and 5 bases at J, with 18 bases between. This CDR3 comprises 15 residues. The V gene's germline CDR1 is SGHVS and CDR2 FNYEAQ. Written as DNA, the CDR3 is TGTGCCAGCAGCCCCGAGCGGTATTCGAGGGAGACCCAGTACTTC. It encodes CASSPERYSRETQYF.

This clone turned up a few times. The chain employs TRBV4-2 and TRBJ1-1; TRBD1 matches 7 bases. This CDR3 has 15 residues. With V trimmed by 0 bases and J by 2 bases, 3 bases remained unmatched. Germline CDR1 reads LGHNA; CDR2 reads YNFKEQ. The CDR3 nucleotides read TGTGCCAGCAGCCAAGAACACAGGGGAAACACTGAAGCTTTCTTT. Translation gives CASSQEHRGNTEAFF.

This clone was observed a few times. CDR3 sequence: CSVNFSGKAKNIQYF. CDR3 coding DNA: TGCAGCGTTAATTTTTCCGGAAAAGCCAAAAACATTCAGTACTTC. The rearrangement uses TRBV29-1 and TRBJ2-4; no definite D call. The CDR3 is made up of 15 amino acids. Germline CDR1 is SQVTM and CDR2 is ANQGSEA. V lost 5 bases and J 0 bases, leaving 14 bases between the germline ends.

This chain's CDR3 is CSADSGRAETQYF. CDR3 coding DNA: TGCAGCGCTGATAGCGGGAGGGCTGAGACCCAGTACTTC. The chain links TRBV29-1 to TRBJ2-5; 11 nucleotides align to TRBD2. The CDR3 extends over 13 amino acids. The V gene's germline CDR1 is SQVTM and CDR2 ANQGSEA. V shed 7 bases and J 5 bases; nucleotides not matched to a gene: 6. Based on the CDR3 plus reference TRBV29-1 and TRBJ2-5, the full variable domain is SAVISQKPSRDICQRGTSLTIQCQVDSQVTMMFWYRQQPGQSLTLIATANQGSEATYESGFVIDKFPISRPNLTFSTLTVSNMSPEDSSIYLCSADSGRAETQYFGPGTRLLVL.

This clone has a handful of counts. The rearrangement uses TRBV30 and TRBJ2-2, with 10 bases identical to TRBD2. Germline V gives CDR1 GTSNPN, CDR2 SVGIG (reference sequence). The J segment lost 3 bases and the V segment lost 1 base, leaving 2 bases of the junction unmatched. The CDR3 extends over 15 amino acids. In DNA form, the CDR3 reads TGTGCCTGGAGTGGGACTAGCGGCCACACCGGGGAGCTGTTTTTT. It translates to CAWSGTSGHTGELFF.

The chain employs TRBV7-9 and TRBJ1-2; D remains ambiguous. Germline V gene sequence: CDR1 SEHNR, CDR2 FQNEAQ (reference sequence). The V end was cut by 1 base, the J end by 4 bases, with 13 bases between. The CDR3 spans 15 residues. The DNA for the CDR3 is TGTGCCAGCAGCTTAGTTGCAGAGTTATTCTATGGCTACACCTTC. The encoded protein is CASSLVAELFYGYTF.

V is TRBV4-2 and J is TRBJ1-1; D remains ambiguous. This CDR3 is 13 amino acids long. V was shortened by 3 bases and J by 4 bases, with 9 bases between the two germline ends. In germline, CDR1 is LGHNA, CDR2 YNFKEQ. CDR3: CASSHPRGTEAFF. The CDR3 DNA reads TGTGCCAGCAGCCACCCCCGCGGCACTGAAGCTTTCTTT.